This TCR beta chain was identified in a study of cytomegalovirus exposure and HLA in healthy donors. PCR amplification relied on 60 Vbeta primers (plus 13 Jbeta primers). Assay: immunoSEQ multiplex PCR; the TCRdb copy retains only in-frame clones and omits some. The sample includes roughly 96,000 clones, 65% to 85% of them seen just once. This clone was picked up a small number of times. The source of this sequence is a woman between 65 and 79 years old in good health and CMV-seropositive. The sample was PBMCs.

CDR3 DNA: TGTGCCAGTAGGATCCGGGACAGGGTTCGAGATACGCAGTATTTT. This translates into CASRIRDRVRDTQYF. This chain links TRBV19 with TRBJ2-3, with 9 bases identical to TRBD1. Germline CDR1 and CDR2: LNHDA and SQIVND (reference sequence). The CDR3 runs 15 residues. V shed 6 bases, J shed 5 bases, and the junction held 9 bases outside the gene matches.